The entry below gives a single TCR beta chain sequence along with its context. Its antigen target is currently unknown. The sample holds no much larger clone one base away, and base qualities are not on file. The source of the sample is a study of technical replicates of blood from a few donors (dated by TCRdb to about 2017). Library prep was done by the immunoSEQ multiplex PCR assay. Entries here come from immuneACCESS through TCRdb and include only in-frame sequences with V and J called. Some clones fail to appear in such tables; in the studies checked, an unresolved V gene covers under half of the shortfall, and the cause of the remainder is unknown. Recorded for this sample are roughly 82,000 clones; over 90% of them occurred a single time. The ten largest clonotypes hold 0.37% of the sample. Cut back by 5 bases and 12 bases, the V and J ends lie 13 bases apart. Via the germline V gene (reference sequence), CDR1 is SEHNR and CDR2 FQNEAQ. The CDR3 numbers 11 residues from cysteine through phenylalanine. Kept here is only the CDR3 DNA, which spans 33 bases and is read in frame from base 1.

The V and J segments used are TRBV7-9 and TRBJ1-2; TRBD1 might be the D gene, on 5 matching bases. The sequence came from a human donor in good health. Specimen: T cells isolated from PBMCs. Here is the DNA: TGTGCCAGCAGCGGAGGGCAGGGTAACACCTTC. Its translation is CASSGGQGNTF. The CDR3 plus the reference TRBV7-9 and TRBJ1-2 genes for the other parts give the full variable domain: DTGVSQNPRHKITKRGQNVTFRCDPISEHNRLYWYRQTLGQGPEFLTYFQNEAQLEKSRLLSDRFSAERPKGSFSTLEIQRTEQGDSAMYLCASSGGQGNTFGSGTRLTVV.